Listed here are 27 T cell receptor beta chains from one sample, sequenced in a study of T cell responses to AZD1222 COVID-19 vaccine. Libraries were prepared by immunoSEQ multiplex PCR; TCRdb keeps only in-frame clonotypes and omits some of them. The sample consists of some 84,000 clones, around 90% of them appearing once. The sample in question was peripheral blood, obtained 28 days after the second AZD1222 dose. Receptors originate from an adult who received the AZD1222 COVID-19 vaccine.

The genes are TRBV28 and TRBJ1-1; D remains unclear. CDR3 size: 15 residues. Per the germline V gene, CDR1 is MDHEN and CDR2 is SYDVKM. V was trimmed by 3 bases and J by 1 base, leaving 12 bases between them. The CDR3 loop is CASSFLQSRNTEAFF. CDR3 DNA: TGTGCCAGCAGTTTTCTACAGTCAAGGAACACTGAAGCTTTCTTT.

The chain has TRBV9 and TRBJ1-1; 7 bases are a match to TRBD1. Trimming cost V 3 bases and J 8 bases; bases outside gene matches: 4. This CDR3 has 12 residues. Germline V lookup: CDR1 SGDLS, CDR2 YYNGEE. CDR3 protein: CASSARGREAFF. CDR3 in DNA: TGTGCCAGCAGCGCTAGGGGGCGGGAAGCTTTCTTT.

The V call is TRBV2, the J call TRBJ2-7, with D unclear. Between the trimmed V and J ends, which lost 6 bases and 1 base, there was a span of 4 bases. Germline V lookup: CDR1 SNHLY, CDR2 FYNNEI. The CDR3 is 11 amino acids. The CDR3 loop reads CASRLSYEQYF. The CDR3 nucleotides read TGTGCCAGCAGACTTTCCTACGAGCAGTACTTC.

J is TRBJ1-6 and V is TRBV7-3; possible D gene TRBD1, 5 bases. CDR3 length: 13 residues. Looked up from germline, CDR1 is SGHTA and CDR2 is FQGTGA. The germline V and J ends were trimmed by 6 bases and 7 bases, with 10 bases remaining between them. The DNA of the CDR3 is TGTGCCAGCAGAAGGGACGGCAATTCACCCCTCCACTTT. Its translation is CASRRDGNSPLHF.

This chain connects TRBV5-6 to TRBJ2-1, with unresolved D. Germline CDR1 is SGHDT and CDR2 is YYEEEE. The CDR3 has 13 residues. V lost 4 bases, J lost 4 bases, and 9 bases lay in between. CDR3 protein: CASSPPRYNEQFF. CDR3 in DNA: TGTGCCAGCAGCCCCCCTCGTTACAATGAGCAGTTCTTC.

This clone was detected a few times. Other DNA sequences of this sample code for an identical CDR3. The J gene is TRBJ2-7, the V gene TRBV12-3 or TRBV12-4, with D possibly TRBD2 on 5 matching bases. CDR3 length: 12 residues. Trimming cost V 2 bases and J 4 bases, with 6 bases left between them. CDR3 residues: CASSLRGYEQYF. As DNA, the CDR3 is TGTGCCAGCAGTTTACGAGGGTACGAGCAGTACTTC.

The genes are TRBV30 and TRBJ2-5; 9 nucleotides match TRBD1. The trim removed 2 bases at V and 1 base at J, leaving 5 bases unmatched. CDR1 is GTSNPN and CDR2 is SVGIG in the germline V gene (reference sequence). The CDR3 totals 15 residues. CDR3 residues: CAWSPDRGGQETQYF. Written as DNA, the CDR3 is TGTGCCTGGAGTCCGGACAGGGGTGGCCAAGAGACCCAGTACTTC.

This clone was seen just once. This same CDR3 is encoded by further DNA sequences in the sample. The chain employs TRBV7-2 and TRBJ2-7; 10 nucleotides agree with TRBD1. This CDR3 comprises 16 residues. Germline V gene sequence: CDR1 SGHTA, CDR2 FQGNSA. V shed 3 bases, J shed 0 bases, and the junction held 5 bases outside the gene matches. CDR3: CASSFSGQGSSYEQYF. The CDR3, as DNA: TGTGCCAGCAGCTTTTCGGGACAGGGGAGCTCCTACGAGCAGTACTTC.

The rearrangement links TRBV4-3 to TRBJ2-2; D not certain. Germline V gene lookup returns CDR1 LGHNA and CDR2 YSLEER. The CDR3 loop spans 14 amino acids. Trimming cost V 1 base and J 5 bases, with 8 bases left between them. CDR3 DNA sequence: TGCGCCAGCAGCCAAGGTGACCTGACCGGGGAGCTGTTTTTT. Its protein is CASSQGDLTGELFF.

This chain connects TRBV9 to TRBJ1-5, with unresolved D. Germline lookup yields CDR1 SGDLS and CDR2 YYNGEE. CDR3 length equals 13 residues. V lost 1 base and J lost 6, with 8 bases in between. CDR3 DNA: TGTGCCAGCAGCGTATCCCCCACTCAGCCCCAGCATTTT. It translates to CASSVSPTQPQHF.

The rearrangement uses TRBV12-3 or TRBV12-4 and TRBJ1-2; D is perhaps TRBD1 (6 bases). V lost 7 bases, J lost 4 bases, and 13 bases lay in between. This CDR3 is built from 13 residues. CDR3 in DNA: TGTGCCAGCAATTTGGACAGCCGCTATGGCTACACCTTC. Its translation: CASNLDSRYGYTF.

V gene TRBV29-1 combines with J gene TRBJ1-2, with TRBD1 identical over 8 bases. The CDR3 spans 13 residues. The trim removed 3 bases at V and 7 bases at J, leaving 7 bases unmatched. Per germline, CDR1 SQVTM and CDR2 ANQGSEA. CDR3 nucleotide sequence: TGCAGCGTTGATGAGCAGGGGGCGGGTGGCTACACCTTC. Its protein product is CSVDEQGAGGYTF.

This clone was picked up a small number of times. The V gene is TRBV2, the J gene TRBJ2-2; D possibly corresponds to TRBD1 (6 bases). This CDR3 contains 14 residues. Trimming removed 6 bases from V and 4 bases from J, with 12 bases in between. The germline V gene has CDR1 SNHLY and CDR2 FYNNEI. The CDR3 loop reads CASSLRQATGELFF. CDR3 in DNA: TGTGCCAGCAGCCTCCGACAGGCCACCGGGGAGCTGTTTTTT. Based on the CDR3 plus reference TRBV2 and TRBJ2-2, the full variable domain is EPEVTQTPSHQVTQMGQEVILRCVPISNHLYFYWYRQILGQKVEFLVSFYNNEISEKSEIFDDQFSVERPDGSNFTLKIRSTKLEDSAMYFCASSLRQATGELFFGEGSRLTVL.

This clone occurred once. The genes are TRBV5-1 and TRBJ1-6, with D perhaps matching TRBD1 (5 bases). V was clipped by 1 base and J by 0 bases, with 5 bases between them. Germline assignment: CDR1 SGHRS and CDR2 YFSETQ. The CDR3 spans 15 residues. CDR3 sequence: CASSLQGSYNSPLHF. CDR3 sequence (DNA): TGCGCCAGCAGCTTGCAGGGCTCCTATAATTCACCCCTCCACTTT.

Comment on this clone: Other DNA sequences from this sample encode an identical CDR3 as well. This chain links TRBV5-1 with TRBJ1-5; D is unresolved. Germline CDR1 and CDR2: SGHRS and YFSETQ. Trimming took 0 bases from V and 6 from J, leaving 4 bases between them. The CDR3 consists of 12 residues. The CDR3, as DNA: TGCGCCAGCAGCTTGGAGGGTCAGCCCCAGCATTTT. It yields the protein CASSLEGQPQHF.

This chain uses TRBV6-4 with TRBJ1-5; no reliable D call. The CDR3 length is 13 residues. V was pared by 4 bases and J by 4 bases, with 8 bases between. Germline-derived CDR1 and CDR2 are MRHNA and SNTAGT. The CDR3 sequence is CASSAVSNQPQHF. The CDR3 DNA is TGTGCCAGCAGTGCCGTCTCGAATCAGCCCCAGCATTTT.

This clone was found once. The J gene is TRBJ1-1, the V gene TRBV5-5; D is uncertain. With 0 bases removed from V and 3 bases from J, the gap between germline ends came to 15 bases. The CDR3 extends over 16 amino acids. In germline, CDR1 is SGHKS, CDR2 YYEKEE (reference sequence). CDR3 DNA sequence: TGTGCCAGCAGCTTGGCCTCGTCCAGGCTCTACACTGAAGCTTTCTTT. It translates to CASSLASSRLYTEAFF.

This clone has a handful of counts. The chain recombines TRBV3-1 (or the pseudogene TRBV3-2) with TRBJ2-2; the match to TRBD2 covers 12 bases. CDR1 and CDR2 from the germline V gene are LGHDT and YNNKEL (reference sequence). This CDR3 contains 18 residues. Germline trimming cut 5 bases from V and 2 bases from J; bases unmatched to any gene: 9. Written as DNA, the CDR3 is TGTGCCAGCAGCGTCGGGCTAGCGGGGGGGCCCAACACCGGGGAGCTGTTTTTT. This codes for CASSVGLAGGPNTGELFF.

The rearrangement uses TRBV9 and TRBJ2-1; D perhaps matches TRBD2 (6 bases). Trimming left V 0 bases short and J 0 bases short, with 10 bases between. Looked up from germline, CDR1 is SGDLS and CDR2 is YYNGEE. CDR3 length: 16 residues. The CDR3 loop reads CASSVGLASSYNEQFF. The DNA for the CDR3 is TGTGCCAGCAGCGTAGGTCTAGCGAGCTCCTACAATGAGCAGTTCTTC. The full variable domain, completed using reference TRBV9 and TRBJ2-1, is DSGVTQTPKHLITATGQRVTLRCSPRSGDLSVYWYQQSLDQGLQFLIQYYNGEERAKGNILERFSAQQFPDLHSELNLSSLELGDSALYFCASSVGLASSYNEQFFGPGTRLTVL.

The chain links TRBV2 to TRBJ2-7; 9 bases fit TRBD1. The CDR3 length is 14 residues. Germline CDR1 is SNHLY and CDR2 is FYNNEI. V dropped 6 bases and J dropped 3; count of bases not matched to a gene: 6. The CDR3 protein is CASRPGQGFYEQYF. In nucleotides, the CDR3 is TGTGCCAGCAGACCGGGACAGGGCTTCTACGAGCAGTACTTC.

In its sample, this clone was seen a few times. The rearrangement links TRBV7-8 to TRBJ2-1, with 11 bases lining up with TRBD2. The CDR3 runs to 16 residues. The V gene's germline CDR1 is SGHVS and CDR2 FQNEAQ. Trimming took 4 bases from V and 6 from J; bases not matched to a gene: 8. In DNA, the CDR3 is TGTGCCAGCAGCTCCCGGGTAGCGGGGGGGCGCAATGAGCAGTTCTTC. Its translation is CASSSRVAGGRNEQFF.

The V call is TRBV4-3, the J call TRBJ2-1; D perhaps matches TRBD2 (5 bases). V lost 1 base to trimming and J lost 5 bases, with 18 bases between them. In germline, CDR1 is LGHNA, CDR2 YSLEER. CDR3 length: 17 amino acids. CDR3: CASSQASSGLTNNEQFF. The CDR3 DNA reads TGCGCCAGCAGCCAAGCAAGTTCGGGATTGACAAACAATGAGCAGTTCTTC.

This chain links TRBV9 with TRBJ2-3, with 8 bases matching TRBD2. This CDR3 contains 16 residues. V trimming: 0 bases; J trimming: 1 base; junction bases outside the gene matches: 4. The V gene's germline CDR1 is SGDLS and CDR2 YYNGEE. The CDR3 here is CASSVGTSRGTDTQYF. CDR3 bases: TGTGCCAGCAGCGTAGGGACTAGCCGAGGCACAGATACGCAGTATTTT.

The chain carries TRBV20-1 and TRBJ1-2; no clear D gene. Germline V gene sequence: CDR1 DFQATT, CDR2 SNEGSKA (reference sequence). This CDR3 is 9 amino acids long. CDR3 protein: CRKMYGYTF. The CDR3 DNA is TGCAGAAAAATGTATGGCTACACCTTC.

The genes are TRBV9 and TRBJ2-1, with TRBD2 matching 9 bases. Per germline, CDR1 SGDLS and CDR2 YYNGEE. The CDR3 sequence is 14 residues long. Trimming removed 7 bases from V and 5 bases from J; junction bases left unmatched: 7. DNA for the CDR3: TGTGCCAGCTCGCAGGGCGGGGGGGACAATGAGCAGTTCTTC. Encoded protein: CASSQGGGDNEQFF. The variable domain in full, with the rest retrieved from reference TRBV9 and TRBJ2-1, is DSGVTQTPKHLITATGQRVTLRCSPRSGDLSVYWYQQSLDQGLQFLIQYYNGEERAKGNILERFSAQQFPDLHSELNLSSLELGDSALYFCASSQGGGDNEQFFGPGTRLTVL.

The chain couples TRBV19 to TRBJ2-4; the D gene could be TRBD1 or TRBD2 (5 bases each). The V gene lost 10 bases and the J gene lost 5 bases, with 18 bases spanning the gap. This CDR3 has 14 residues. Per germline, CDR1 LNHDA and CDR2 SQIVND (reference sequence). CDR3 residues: CATRTGPNQNIQYF. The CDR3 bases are TGTGCCACCCGCACGGGACCCAATCAAAACATTCAGTACTTC.

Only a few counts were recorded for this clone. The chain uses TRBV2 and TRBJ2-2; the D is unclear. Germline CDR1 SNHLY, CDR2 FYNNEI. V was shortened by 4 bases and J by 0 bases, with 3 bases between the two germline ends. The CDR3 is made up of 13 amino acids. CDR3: CASSVSNTGELFF. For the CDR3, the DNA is TGTGCCAGCAGTGTGTCGAACACCGGGGAGCTGTTTTTT.